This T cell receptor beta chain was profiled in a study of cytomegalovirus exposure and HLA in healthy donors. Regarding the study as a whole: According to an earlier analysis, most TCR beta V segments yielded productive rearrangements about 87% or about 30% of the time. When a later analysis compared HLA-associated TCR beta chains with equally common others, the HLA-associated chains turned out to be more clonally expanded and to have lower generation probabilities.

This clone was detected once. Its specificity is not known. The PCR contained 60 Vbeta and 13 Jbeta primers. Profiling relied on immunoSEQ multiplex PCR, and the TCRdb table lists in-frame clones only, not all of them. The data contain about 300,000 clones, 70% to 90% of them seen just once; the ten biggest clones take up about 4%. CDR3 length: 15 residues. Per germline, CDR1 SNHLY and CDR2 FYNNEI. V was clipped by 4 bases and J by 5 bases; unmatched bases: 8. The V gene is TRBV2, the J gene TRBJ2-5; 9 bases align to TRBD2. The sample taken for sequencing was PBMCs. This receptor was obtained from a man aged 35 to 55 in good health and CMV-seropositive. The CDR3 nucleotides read TGTGCCAGCAGTGGGGTGGCGGGAGGGCCTGAGACCCAGTACTTC. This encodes CASSGVAGGPETQYF. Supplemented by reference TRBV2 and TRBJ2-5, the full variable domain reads EPEVTQTPSHQVTQMGQEVILRCVPISNHLYFYWYRQILGQKVEFLVSFYNNEISEKSEIFDDQFSVERPDGSNFTLKIRSTKLEDSAMYFCASSGVAGGPETQYFGPGTRLLVL.